The clone carrying this T cell receptor beta chain was recorded many times. The antigen is unknown. This specimen comes from a study of CD8 T cells in ankylosing spondylitis. This CDR3 has 14 residues. V lost 3 bases, J lost 5 bases, and 12 bases lay in between. From germline, CDR1 is SGHNT and CDR2 YYREEE (reference sequence). Study-wide results and caveats: Enrichment of disease-linked clones was reportedly significant in matched ankylosing spondylitis synovial fluid. A motif of roughly 8 highly homologous TCR beta variants was seen as apparently characteristic of ankylosing spondylitis blood.

TCRdb re-derived calls from the 5' RACE reads in MiXCR, one entry per CDR3 protein. This sample yields 100,000 to 150,000 distinct CDR3 sequences, of which roughly 15% are seen a single time; roughly 30% belongs to the top ten. The chain has TRBV5-4 and TRBJ2-1; D not certain. Sequencing was performed on blood, either unsorted or a sorted T cell fraction (not recorded which). The receptor was isolated from a male donor with ankylosing spondylitis. CDR3 DNA: TGTGCCAGCAGCTCCCTTTCCGAGCACAATGAGCAGTTCTTC. Translated, it gives CASSSLSEHNEQFF.